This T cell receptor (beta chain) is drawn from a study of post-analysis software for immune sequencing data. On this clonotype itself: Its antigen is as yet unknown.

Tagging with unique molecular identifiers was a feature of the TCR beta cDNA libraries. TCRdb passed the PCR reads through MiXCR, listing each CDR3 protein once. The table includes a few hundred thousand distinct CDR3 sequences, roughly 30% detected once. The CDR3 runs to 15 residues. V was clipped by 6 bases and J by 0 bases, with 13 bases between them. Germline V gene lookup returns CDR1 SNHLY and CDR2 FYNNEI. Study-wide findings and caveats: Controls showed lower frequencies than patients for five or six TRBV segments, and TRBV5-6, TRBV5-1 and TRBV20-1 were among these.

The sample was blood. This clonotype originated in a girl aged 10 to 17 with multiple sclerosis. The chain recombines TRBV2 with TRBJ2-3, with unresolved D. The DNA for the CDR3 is TGTGCCAGCAGCTACAGAGTCGATAGCACAGATACGCAGTATTTT. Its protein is CASSYRVDSTDTQYF.